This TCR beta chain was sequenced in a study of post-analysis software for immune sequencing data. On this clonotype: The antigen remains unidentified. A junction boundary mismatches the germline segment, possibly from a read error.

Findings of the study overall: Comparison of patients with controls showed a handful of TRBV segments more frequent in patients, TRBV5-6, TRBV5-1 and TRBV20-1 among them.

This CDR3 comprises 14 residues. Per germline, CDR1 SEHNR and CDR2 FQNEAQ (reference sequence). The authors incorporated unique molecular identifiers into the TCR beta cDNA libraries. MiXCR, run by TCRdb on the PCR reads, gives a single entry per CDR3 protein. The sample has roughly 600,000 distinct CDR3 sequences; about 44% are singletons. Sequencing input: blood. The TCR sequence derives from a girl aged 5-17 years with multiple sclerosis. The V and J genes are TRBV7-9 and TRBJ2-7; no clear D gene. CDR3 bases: TGTGCCAGTAGCTTAAACTTGGAGAACTACGAGCAGTACTTC. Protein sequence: CASSLNLENYEQYF.